The clone carrying this T cell receptor (beta chain) was picked up many times. The antigen remains undetermined. These data originate in a study of T cells after yellow fever vaccination. Study background: Any fraction with a low cell number was prepared using SMART-Seq v4 Ultra Low Input. Study observations and caveats: A weaker but faster secondary response was observed, peaking on day 5 versus 15.

TCRdb used MiXCR to reprocess the 5' RACE reads, holding one entry per CDR3 protein. Among more than 200,000 distinct CDR3 sequences listed, 3.6% were seen once. This CDR3 has 16 amino acids. V shed 3 bases and J shed 0 bases, with 11 bases lying between them. Germline CDR1 is SGHVS and CDR2 is FQNEAQ. This specimen consisted of PBMCs, obtained 15 days after the yellow fever booster vaccination. This sequence originates from a man younger than 30 who received the YFV17D yellow fever vaccine. The rearrangement uses TRBV7-8 and TRBJ1-4; no clear D. DNA of the CDR3: TGTGCCAGCAGCTTGCCTTTGGCCCCAACTAATGAAAAACTGTTTTTT. Amino acids: CASSLPLAPTNEKLFF.